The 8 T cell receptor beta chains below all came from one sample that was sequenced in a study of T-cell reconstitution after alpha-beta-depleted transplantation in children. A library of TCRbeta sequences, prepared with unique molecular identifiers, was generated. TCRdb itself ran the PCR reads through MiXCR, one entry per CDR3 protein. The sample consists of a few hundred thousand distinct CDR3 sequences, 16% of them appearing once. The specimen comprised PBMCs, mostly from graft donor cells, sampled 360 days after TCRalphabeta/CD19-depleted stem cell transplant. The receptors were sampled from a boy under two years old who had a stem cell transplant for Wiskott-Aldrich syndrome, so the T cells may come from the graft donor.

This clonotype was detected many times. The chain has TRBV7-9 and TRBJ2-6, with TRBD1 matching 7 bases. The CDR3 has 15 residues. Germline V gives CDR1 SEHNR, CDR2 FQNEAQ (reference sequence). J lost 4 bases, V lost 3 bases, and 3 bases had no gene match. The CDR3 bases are TGTGCCAGCAGCTTTGACAGGGCCGGGGCCAACGTCCTGACTTTC. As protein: CASSFDRAGANVLTF.

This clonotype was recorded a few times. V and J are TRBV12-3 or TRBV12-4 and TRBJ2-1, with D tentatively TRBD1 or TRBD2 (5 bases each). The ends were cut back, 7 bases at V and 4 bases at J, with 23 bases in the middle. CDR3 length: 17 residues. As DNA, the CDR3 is TGTGCCAGCACCCCCCTATGGGGGAGCATTTCTTACAATGAGCAGTTCTTC. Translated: CASTPLWGSISYNEQFF.

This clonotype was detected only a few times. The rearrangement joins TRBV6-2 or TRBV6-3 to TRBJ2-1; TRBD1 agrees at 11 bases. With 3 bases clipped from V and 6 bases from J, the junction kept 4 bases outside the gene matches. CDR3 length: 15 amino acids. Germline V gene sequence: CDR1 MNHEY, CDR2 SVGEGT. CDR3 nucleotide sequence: TGTGCCAGCAGTTATCGGGGACAGGGGGTCAATGAGCAGTTCTTC. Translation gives CASSYRGQGVNEQFF.

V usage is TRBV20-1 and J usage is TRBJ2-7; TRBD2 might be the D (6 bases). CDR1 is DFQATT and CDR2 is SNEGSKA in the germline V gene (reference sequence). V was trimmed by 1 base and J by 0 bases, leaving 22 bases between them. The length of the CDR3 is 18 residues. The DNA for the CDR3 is TGCAGTGCTAGAGTCCCGACTAGTATGCGGCTATTCTCCTACGAGCAGTACTTC. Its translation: CSARVPTSMRLFSYEQYF.

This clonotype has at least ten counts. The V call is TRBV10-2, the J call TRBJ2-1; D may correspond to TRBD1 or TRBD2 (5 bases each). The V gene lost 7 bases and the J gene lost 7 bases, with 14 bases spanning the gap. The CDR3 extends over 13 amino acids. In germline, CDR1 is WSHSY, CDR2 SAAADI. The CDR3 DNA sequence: TGCGCCAGCATACGAGGGGCTTCTAATGAGCAGTTCTTC. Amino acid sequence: CASIRGASNEQFF.

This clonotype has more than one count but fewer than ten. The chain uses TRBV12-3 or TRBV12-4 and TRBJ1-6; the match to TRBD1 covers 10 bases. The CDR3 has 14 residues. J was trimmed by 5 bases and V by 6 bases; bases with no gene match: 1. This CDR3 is CASRDRGNNSPLHF. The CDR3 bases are TGTGCCAGCAGGGACAGGGGGAATAATTCACCCCTCCACTTT.

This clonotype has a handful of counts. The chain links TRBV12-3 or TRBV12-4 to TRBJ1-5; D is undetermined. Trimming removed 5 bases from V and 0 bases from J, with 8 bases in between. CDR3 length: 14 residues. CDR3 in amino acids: CASSTTLSNQPQHF. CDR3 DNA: TGTGCCAGCAGTACGACACTTAGCAATCAGCCCCAGCATTTT.

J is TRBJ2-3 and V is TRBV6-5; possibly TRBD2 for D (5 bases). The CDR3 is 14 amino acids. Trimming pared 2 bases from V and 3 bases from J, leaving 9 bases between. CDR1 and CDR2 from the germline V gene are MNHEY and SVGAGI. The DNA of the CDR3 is TGTGCCAGCAGTTACACCGAGGGAACAGATACGCAGTATTTT. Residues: CASSYTEGTDTQYF.